This record looks at one TCR beta chain sequence and its context. Data came from immunoSEQ multiplex PCR; TCRdb stores just in-frame clones and leaves some out. The sample contains about 490,000 clones, 80% to 90% of which appear only once. This entry belongs to a study of blood T cell repertoires in COVID-19. Study at large: Specimens from acute and convalescent COVID-19 originated in the United States, Italy and Spain. Sources were T cells, B-cell-depleted T cells, or PBMCs; the material itself was cDNA or gDNA.

CDR1 and CDR2 (germline): SEHNR, FQNEAQ (reference sequence). CDR3 length equals 14 residues. With V trimmed by 5 bases and J by 6 bases, 9 bases remained unmatched. The material sequenced was peripheral blood. This receptor was identified in a human donor in a cohort sampled during active COVID-19. V and J are TRBV7-9 and TRBJ2-7; 8 bases agree with TRBD1. CDR3 DNA: TGTGCCAGCAGCCCACAGTCAGGGGGCGTCGAGCAGTACTTC. Its translation is CASSPQSGGVEQYF.